This TCR beta chain was captured by sequencing in a study of T cells after yellow fever vaccination. Study-level results: Researchers cautioned that FACS-sorted repertoires could harbor abundant clonotypes contaminating from the bulk population. Most clones from primary vaccination were detected again post-booster (roughly 96% CD4, 88% CD8).

This CDR3 is built from 19 residues. Germline values: CDR1 SGHVS, CDR2 FNYEAQ. Trimming left V 1 base short and J 1 base short, with 19 bases between. This clonotype showed up just a few times. Its cognate antigen is unknown. In TCRdb, the 5' RACE reads were re-called with MiXCR into one record per CDR3 protein. The sample includes under 600,000 distinct CDR3 sequences, 20% to 25% of them seen just once. The V call is TRBV7-6, the J call TRBJ2-2; D perhaps matches TRBD1 (6 bases). Sequencing was performed on PBMCs, taken less than 25 days after the first yellow fever vaccination. This receptor was taken from a man younger than 35 who received the YFV17D yellow fever vaccine. CDR3 region: CASSLESGQRSVNTGELFF. CDR3 in DNA: TGTGCCAGCAGCTTAGAATCGGGACAACGGTCTGTGAACACCGGGGAGCTGTTTTTT.